The 6 T cell receptor beta chains in this list originate from one sample, sequenced in a study of T cell changes during pregnancy in multiple sclerosis. TCRdb keeps only in-frame clones here, not all; method: immunoSEQ multiplex PCR. This table holds roughly 100,000 clones, more than 85% found once. The specimen comprised peripheral blood, sampled in the second trimester of pregnancy. These receptors were obtained from a female donor with multiple sclerosis, enrolled in a pregnancy study.

This chain joins TRBV12-5 and TRBJ2-7; 7 bases map to TRBD2. This CDR3 is built from 16 residues. Germline V gives CDR1 LGHNT, CDR2 FRNRAP. J was trimmed by 2 bases and V by 3 bases; bases with no gene match: 10. The CDR3 here is CASGFHQLTSPYEQYF. In DNA, the CDR3 is TGTGCTAGTGGTTTCCACCAATTGACTAGCCCCTACGAGCAGTACTTC.

The rearrangement links TRBV7-6 to TRBJ2-2, with D possibly TRBD1 on 6 matching bases. Trimming stripped 1 base from V and 4 bases from J, with 7 bases between. The CDR3 is 14 amino acids. Germline V gene lookup returns CDR1 SGHVS and CDR2 FNYEAQ. CDR3 in DNA: TGTGCCAGCAGCTTAGAGGACAGCACCGGGGAGCTGTTTTTT. Its translation is CASSLEDSTGELFF.

The chain is built from TRBV7-6 and TRBJ2-2, with D unresolved. Trimming left V 1 base short and J 7 bases short, with 4 bases between. Germline CDR1 SGHVS, CDR2 FNYEAQ. The CDR3 runs 12 residues. The CDR3 nucleotides read TGTGCCAGCAGCTTAGTAGTCGGGGAGCTGTTTTTT. Translation: CASSLVVGELFF.

V usage is TRBV4-1 and J usage is TRBJ2-2, with TRBD2 matching 8 bases. The CDR3 extends over 16 amino acids. V shed 3 bases and J 6 bases; nucleotides not matched to a gene: 9. Germline CDR1 reads MGHRA; CDR2 reads YSYEKL. CDR3: CASSHTGTSRAGELFF. The CDR3 DNA is TGCGCCAGCAGCCACACCGGGACTAGTCGCGCCGGGGAGCTGTTTTTT.

The chain links TRBV30 to TRBJ1-2; a weak D match, TRBD1 (5 bases). The CDR3 runs 11 residues. CDR1 is GTSNPN and CDR2 is SVGIG in the germline V gene (reference sequence). Trimming cost V 5 bases and J 4 bases, with 8 bases left between them. DNA for the CDR3: TGTGCCTGGGACAGTGTCTATGGCTACACCTTC. Encoded protein: CAWDSVYGYTF.

The CDR3 loop is CASSASLPGTEAFF. CDR3 bases: TGTGCCAGCAGCGCGTCCCTCCCGGGTACTGAAGCTTTCTTT. The chain joins TRBV9 to TRBJ1-1; D unresolved. CDR1 and CDR2 from the germline V gene are SGDLS and YYNGEE. The ends were cut back, 3 bases at V and 5 bases at J, with 14 bases in the middle. CDR3 length: 14 residues. Full variable domain (missing parts from reference TRBV9 and TRBJ1-1): DSGVTQTPKHLITATGQRVTLRCSPRSGDLSVYWYQQSLDQGLQFLIQYYNGEERAKGNILERFSAQQFPDLHSELNLSSLELGDSALYFCASSASLPGTEAFFGQGTRLTVV.